Below, one TCR beta chain is given with its context. The data were taken from a study of blood T cell repertoires in COVID-19. Across the study: PBMCs, B-cell-depleted T cells, or T cells were the source of the cDNA or gDNA that made up the material.

Methods used by the authors: It was from reference gene primer amplification that nucleated cell counts were estimated. Sequenced by immunoSEQ multiplex PCR; TCRdb stores in-frame clones only, minus some. V, J and clone size are those of that table, while D and trimming were read from the DNA. The data show 150,000 to 160,000 clones, approximately 85% seen once. The sequence was collected from a man aged 60 to 69 with COVID-19, enrolled during active disease. The sequencing sample was made of peripheral blood.

The DNA for the CDR3 is TGCGCCAGCAGCTTGGCTTCCGGGACAAACTTCGAGCAGTTCTTC. Translating gives CASSLASGTNFEQFF. This chain links TRBV5-1 with TRBJ2-1; tentative D call: TRBD1 (6 bases). Trimming cost V 0 bases and J 10 bases, with 17 bases left between them. CDR3 length equals 15 residues. Germline assignment: CDR1 SGHRS and CDR2 YFSETQ.